This T cell receptor (beta chain) comes out of a study of blood T cell repertoires in COVID-19. V was pared by 0 bases and J by 2 bases, with 11 bases between. This CDR3 region has 16 residues. In germline, CDR1 is SGHTA, CDR2 FQGNSA. Clones were read by immunoSEQ multiplex PCR, and TCRdb kept only the in-frame ones, dropping some. The table includes 200,000 to 250,000 clones, around four fifths detected once. Exposed participants encountered a COVID-19 case during the 2 weeks preceding study entry. The sequence came from a woman aged 40 to 50 who had been exposed to COVID-19. This chain joins TRBV7-2 and TRBJ1-5, with a tentative D call TRBD1 (6 bases). Sequenced sample: PBMCs or T cells enriched from blood (not recorded which). In DNA, the CDR3 is TGTGCCAGCAGCTTAGCCGCAGGGGCTGGCAATCAGCCCCAGCATTTT. Residues: CASSLAAGAGNQPQHF.